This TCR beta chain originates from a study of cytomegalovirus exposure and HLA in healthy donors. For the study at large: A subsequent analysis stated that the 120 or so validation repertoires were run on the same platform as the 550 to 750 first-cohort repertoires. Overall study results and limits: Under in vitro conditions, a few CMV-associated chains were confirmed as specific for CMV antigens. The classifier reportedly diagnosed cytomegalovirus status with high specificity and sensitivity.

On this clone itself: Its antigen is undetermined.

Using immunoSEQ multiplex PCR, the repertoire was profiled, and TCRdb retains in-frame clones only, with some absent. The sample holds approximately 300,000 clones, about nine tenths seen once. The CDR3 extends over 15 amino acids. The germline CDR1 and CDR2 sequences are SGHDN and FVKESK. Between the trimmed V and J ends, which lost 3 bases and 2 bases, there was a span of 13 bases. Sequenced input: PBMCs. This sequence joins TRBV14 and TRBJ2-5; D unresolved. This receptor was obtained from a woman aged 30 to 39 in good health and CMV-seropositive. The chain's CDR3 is CASSQKGLSQETQYF. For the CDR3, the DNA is TGTGCCAGCAGCCAGAAGGGCCTATCGCAAGAGACCCAGTACTTC.